These T cell receptor beta chains were read from a single sample in a study of cytomegalovirus exposure and HLA in healthy donors. The table came from immunoSEQ multiplex PCR; TCRdb's copy has only in-frame clones and leaves some out. This sample has more than 95,000 clones, with about 69% found just once. The sequencing input was PBMCs. These receptors originate from a man aged 35 to 55 in good health and CMV-seronegative. CDR3s include the opening cysteine and the closing phenylalanine or tryptophan. The D gene is left open where the match is weak. Clone size is not always given. Where it is, it says once, few, many or a class for expanded clones.

cdr3_length j_call clone_size d_call v_call cdr3_aa cdr3_nt
16 TRBJ2-3 few TRBD2 TRBV7-9 CASSSGLAASTDTQYF TGTGCCAGCAGCTCTGGACTAGCGGCGAGCACAGATACGCAGTATTTT
18 TRBJ2-3 - TRBD2 TRBV2 CAKRGTSGASSKVSTQYF TGTGCCAAAAGGGGGACTAGCGGTGCCAGCTCGAAGGTGTCTACGCAGTATTTT
14 TRBJ2-3 few - TRBV4-1 CASSQGFREDTQYF TGCGCCAGCAGCCAAGGGTTCCGCGAGGATACGCAGTATTTT
13 TRBJ2-7 few - TRBV19 CASRAISSYEQYF TGTGCCAGTAGAGCAATTAGCTCCTACGAGCAGTACTTC
13 TRBJ1-1 - - TRBV10-3 CAISEGGYTEAFF TGTGCCATCAGTGAAGGGGGTTATACTGAAGCTTTCTTT
15 TRBJ1-1 - TRBD1 TRBV7-9 CASSANRGLDTEAFF TGTGCCAGCAGCGCCAACAGGGGGCTAGACACTGAAGCTTTCTTT
15 TRBJ2-7 - TRBD2 TRBV4-3 CASSQAPGGGYEQYF TGCGCCAGCAGCCAAGCCCCCGGGGGGGGTTACGAGCAGTACTTC
14 TRBJ2-1 - - TRBV29-1 CSVEDRMESNEQFF TGCAGCGTTGAAGATCGCATGGAGAGCAATGAGCAGTTCTTC
16 TRBJ2-7 - TRBD2 TRBV6-6 CASSSVTSGRLYEQYF TGTGCCAGCAGCTCCGTGACTAGCGGGAGGCTCTACGAGCAGTACTTC
12 TRBJ1-2 - - TRBV2 CASRESSGGYTF TGTGCCAGCAGAGAGTCATCAGGTGGCTACACCTTC
15 TRBJ1-1 - TRBD1 TRBV10-3 CAIAPGGRMNTEAFF TGTGCCATCGCACCAGGGGGAAGGATGAACACTGAAGCTTTCTTT
13 TRBJ2-7 - - TRBV4-1 CASSPPAGAEQYF TGCGCCAGCAGCCCCCCCGCAGGGGCCGAGCAGTACTTC
15 TRBJ1-4 - - TRBV9 CASILRGSYNEKLFF TGTGCCAGCATCTTACGGGGTAGTTATAATGAAAAACTGTTTTTT
16 TRBJ2-3 - - TRBV28 CASSYPHSDGQDTQYF TGTGCCAGCAGTTATCCCCACTCGGACGGACAGGATACGCAGTATTTT
16 TRBJ2-1 - TRBD1 TRBV4-3 CASSHSTGGSYNEQFF TGCGCCAGCAGCCACTCGACAGGGGGCTCCTACAATGAGCAGTTCTTC
17 TRBJ2-7 few TRBD2 TRBV7-2 CASSVGLAGRMGLEQYF TGTGCCAGCAGCGTGGGACTAGCGGGTCGTATGGGTCTCGAGCAGTACTTC
15 TRBJ2-5 - TRBD2 TRBV9 CASSADGGAGETQYF TGTGCCAGCAGCGCAGACGGGGGGGCGGGGGAGACCCAGTACTTC
13 TRBJ2-2 - - TRBV6-5 CASLQINTGELFF TGTGCCAGCCTCCAGATTAACACCGGGGAGCTGTTTTTT
13 TRBJ1-2 - TRBD1 TRBV29-1 CNVEGQGNYGYTF TGCAACGTGGAGGGACAGGGTAACTATGGCTACACCTTC
13 TRBJ2-7 - - TRBV7-2 CASGHSGIYEQYF TGTGCCAGCGGACATAGCGGCATTTACGAGCAGTACTTC
14 TRBJ1-6 few - TRBV9 CASSVGQLNSPLHF TGTGCCAGCAGCGTAGGACAGCTTAATTCACCCCTCCACTTT
10 TRBJ2-7 - - TRBV2 CAKGGLEQYF TGTGCCAAAGGGGGTCTCGAGCAGTACTTC
16 TRBJ2-1 - TRBD2 TRBV12-5 CASGRGVAGGLNEQFF TGTGCTAGTGGTAGGGGGGTAGCGGGAGGCCTCAATGAGCAGTTCTTC
16 TRBJ2-1 - TRBD1 TRBV7-2 CASSRGQGAPGNEQFF TGTGCCAGCAGTCGCGGACAGGGGGCCCCCGGGAATGAGCAGTTCTTC
16 TRBJ2-7 - - TRBV7-9 CASSSTTERRSYEQYF TGTGCCAGCAGCTCCACAACCGAAAGGAGGTCCTACGAGCAGTACTTC
15 TRBJ1-5 - - TRBV27 CASRDTPYSNQPQHF TGTGCCAGCAGAGATACACCGTATAGCAATCAGCCCCAGCATTTT
14 TRBJ1-6 - - TRBV11-3 CASSLEGSNSPLHF TGTGCCAGCAGCTTAGAGGGCAGTAATTCACCCCTCCACTTT
16 TRBJ2-7 few TRBD2 TRBV5-1 CASSLVGAGGSAEQYF TGCGCCAGCAGCTTGGTTGGAGCGGGAGGATCGGCCGAGCAGTACTTC
15 TRBJ2-3 - TRBD2 TRBV5-1 CASSLTSGRSYTQYF TGCGCCAGCAGCTTGACTAGCGGGAGATCATATACGCAGTATTTT
11 TRBJ2-7 - - TRBV11-1 CASSGEFGQYF TGTGCCAGCAGCGGGGAGTTTGGGCAGTACTTC
18 TRBJ2-1 - TRBD2 TRBV28 CASSLGLAGESSYNEQFF TGTGCCAGCAGTTTAGGACTAGCGGGGGAAAGCTCCTACAATGAGCAGTTCTTC
16 TRBJ2-7 - - TRBV10-1 CASSESWTLSRDEQYF TGCGCCAGCAGTGAGTCGTGGACATTGTCAAGGGACGAGCAGTACTTC
15 TRBJ1-1 - - TRBV19 CASSGVMGTRPEAFF TGTGCCAGTAGTGGGGTAATGGGGACACGCCCCGAAGCTTTCTTT
18 TRBJ2-1 once TRBD2 TRBV10-1 CASSDPDKGLAPENEQFF TGCGCCAGCAGTGACCCCGACAAGGGACTAGCTCCCGAGAATGAGCAGTTCTTC
15 TRBJ2-4 - TRBD1 TRBV11-2 CASSFNRGDPNIQYF TGTGCCAGCAGCTTTAACAGGGGCGATCCAAACATTCAGTACTTC
16 TRBJ2-7 - - TRBV5-6 CASSFARDIFTYEQYF TGTGCCAGCAGCTTCGCCCGGGACATCTTCACCTACGAGCAGTACTTC
15 TRBJ1-2 many - TRBV6-1 CASSERLGGHYGYTF TGTGCCAGCAGTGAACGGTTGGGGGGACACTATGGCTACACCTTC
13 TRBJ1-2 - - TRBV19 CASSIGGFSGYTF TGTGCCAGTAGTATTGGAGGGTTTAGTGGCTACACCTTC
16 TRBJ2-1 - TRBD2 TRBV5-1 CASSPPEGLPGGEQFF TGCGCCAGCAGCCCACCGGAGGGTCTCCCGGGGGGGGAGCAGTTCTTC
15 TRBJ2-7 - TRBD1 TRBV5-1 CASSLGGTAPLEQYF TGCGCCAGCAGCTTGGGAGGGACAGCCCCTTTGGAGCAGTACTTC
14 TRBJ2-7 few TRBD2 TRBV5-1 CASRRDYEAYEQYF TGCGCCAGCAGGAGGGACTATGAGGCATACGAGCAGTACTTC
15 TRBJ1-2 - - TRBV15 CATSRVTAQGYGYTF TGTGCCACCAGCAGAGTTACAGCTCAAGGCTATGGCTACACCTTC
14 TRBJ2-3 few TRBD2 TRBV28 CASSLVSGVNTQYF TGTGCCAGCAGTTTAGTTAGCGGGGTTAATACGCAGTATTTT
15 TRBJ1-1 - TRBD1 TRBV30 CAWSHGTGAFTEAFF TGTGCCTGGAGTCACGGGACAGGGGCTTTCACTGAAGCTTTCTTT
15 TRBJ1-5 - TRBD1 TRBV19 CASKVRTGGDQPQHF TGTGCCAGCAAGGTTAGGACAGGGGGGGATCAGCCCCAGCATTTT
15 TRBJ1-1 - - TRBV7-8 CASSPSRAPGTEAFF TGTGCCAGCAGCCCCTCGAGGGCCCCGGGCACTGAAGCTTTCTTT
16 TRBJ2-7 - TRBD1 TRBV4-2 CASSHPSGGGDHEQYF TGTGCCAGCAGCCACCCCTCAGGGGGCGGCGACCACGAGCAGTACTTC
16 TRBJ1-1 - - TRBV28 CASTNPRGPSRTEAFF TGTGCCAGCACCAACCCTCGGGGTCCTTCGCGGACTGAAGCTTTCTTT
14 TRBJ1-5 few - TRBV29-1 CSVGAGVGNQPQHF TGCAGCGTTGGGGCAGGGGTGGGCAATCAGCCCCAGCATTTT
16 TRBJ2-7 - TRBD2 TRBV5-4 CASSSWTSGRAYEQYF TGTGCCAGCAGCTCCTGGACTAGCGGGAGGGCCTACGAGCAGTACTTC